This TCR beta chain emerged from a study of early stage breast cancer tumors. Blood replicates held 0.5 ug DNA, tumor or normal breast around 1.5 ug, two each. TCRdb's table, derived via immunoSEQ multiplex PCR, lists solely in-frame clones and lacks some. The data show over 45,000 clones, approximately 80% seen once. Study-level points and caveats: Compared with adjacent normal breast tissue, tumors showed 2 to 2.5-fold greater T cell density and higher clonality.

Trimming pared 1 base from V and 3 bases from J, leaving 6 bases between. Germline V gives CDR1 KGHSH, CDR2 LQKENI. The CDR3 is 13 amino acids. As regards this clone: Its antigen remains unidentified.

Material: blood. The gene calls are TRBV18 and TRBJ1-2; D unresolved. The TCR originated in a person aged 50-59 years with breast cancer. DNA for the CDR3: TGTGCCAGCTCACCACTGGGCCACTATGGCTACACCTTC. Encoded protein: CASSPLGHYGYTF. The whole variable domain, filled in from reference TRBV18 and TRBJ1-2, reads NAGVMQNPRHLVRRRGQEARLRCSPMKGHSHVYWYRQLPEEGLKFMVYLQKENIIDESGMPKERFSAEFPKEGPSILRIQQVVRGDSAAYFCASSPLGHYGYTFGSGTRLTVV.